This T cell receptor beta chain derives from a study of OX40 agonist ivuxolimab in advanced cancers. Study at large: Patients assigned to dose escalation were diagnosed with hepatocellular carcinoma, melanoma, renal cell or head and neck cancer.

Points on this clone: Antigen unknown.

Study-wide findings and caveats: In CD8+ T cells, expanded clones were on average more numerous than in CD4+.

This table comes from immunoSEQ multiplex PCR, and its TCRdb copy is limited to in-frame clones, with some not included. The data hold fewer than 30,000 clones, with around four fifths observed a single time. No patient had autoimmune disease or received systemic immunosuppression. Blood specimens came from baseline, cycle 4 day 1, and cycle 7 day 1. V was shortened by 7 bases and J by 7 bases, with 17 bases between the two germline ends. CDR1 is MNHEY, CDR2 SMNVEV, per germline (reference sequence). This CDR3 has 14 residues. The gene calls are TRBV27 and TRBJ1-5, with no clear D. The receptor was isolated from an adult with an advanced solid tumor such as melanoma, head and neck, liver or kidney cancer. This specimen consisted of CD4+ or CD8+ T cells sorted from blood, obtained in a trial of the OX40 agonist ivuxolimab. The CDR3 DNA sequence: TGTGCCAGCAAGTATCTAGGAGGGCAGCAGCCCCAGCATTTT. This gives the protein CASKYLGGQQPQHF.